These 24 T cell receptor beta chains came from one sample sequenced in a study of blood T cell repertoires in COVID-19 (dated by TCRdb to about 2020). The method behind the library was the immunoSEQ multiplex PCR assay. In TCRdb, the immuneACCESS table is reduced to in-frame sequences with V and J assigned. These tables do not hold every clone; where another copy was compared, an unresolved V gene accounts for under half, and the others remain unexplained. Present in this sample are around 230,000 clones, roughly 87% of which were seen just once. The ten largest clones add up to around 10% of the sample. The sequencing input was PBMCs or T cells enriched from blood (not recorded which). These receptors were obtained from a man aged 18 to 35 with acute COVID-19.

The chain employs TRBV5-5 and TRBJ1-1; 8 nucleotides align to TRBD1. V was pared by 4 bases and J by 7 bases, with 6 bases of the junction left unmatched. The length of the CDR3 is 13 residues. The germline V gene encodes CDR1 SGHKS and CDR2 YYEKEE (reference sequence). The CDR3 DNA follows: TGTGCCAGCAGCGGTACAGGGGGGGTTGAAGCTTTCTTT. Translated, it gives CASSGTGGVEAFF.

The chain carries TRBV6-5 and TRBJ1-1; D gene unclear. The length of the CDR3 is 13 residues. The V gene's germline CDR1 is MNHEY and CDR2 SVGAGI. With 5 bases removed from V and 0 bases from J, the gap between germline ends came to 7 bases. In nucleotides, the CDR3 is TGTGCCAGCAGTCCCTCTATGAACACTGAAGCTTTCTTT. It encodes CASSPSMNTEAFF.

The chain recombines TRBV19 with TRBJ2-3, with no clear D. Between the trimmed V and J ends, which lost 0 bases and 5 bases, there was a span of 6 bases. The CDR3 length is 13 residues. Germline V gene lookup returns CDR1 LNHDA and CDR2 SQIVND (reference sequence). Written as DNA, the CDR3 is TGTGCCAGTAGTATAGATTCGGGAGATACGCAGTATTTT. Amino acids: CASSIDSGDTQYF.

CDR3 sequence (DNA): TGTGCCACCAGTGACTGGCGGGGAGAAAAACTGTTTTTT. Protein product: CATSDWRGEKLFF. V and J are TRBV24-1 and TRBJ1-4; no definite D call. The CDR3 is 13 residues long. V shed 4 bases and J shed 8 bases, with 10 bases lying between them. Germline-derived CDR1 and CDR2 are KGHDR and SFDVKD.

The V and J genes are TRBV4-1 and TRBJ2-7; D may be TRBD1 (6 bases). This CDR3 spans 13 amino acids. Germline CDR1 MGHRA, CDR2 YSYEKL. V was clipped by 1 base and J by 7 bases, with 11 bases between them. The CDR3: CASSQVGAGEQYF. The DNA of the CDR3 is TGCGCCAGCAGCCAAGTGGGGGCTGGGGAGCAGTACTTC.

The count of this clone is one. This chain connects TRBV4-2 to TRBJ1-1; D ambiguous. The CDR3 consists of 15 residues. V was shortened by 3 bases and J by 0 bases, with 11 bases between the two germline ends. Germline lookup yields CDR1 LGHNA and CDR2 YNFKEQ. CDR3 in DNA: TGTGCCAGCAGCCAGGTAGTAACCCTGAACACTGAAGCTTTCTTT. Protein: CASSQVVTLNTEAFF.

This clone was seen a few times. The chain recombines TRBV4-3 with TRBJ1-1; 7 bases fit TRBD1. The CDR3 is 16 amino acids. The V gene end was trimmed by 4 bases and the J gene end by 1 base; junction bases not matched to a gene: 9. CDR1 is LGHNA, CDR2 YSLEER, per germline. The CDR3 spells CASSLWRTGRNTEAFF. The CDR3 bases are TGCGCCAGCAGCCTCTGGCGGACAGGACGGAACACTGAAGCTTTCTTT.

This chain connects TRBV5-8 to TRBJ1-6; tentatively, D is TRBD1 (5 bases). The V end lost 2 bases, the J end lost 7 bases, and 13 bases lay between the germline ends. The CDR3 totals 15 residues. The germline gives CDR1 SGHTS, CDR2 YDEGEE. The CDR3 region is CASSFIGEGNSPLHF. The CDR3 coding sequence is TGTGCCAGCAGCTTTATCGGGGAGGGGAATTCACCCCTCCACTTT.

The CDR3 reads CASSMASADTQYF. In nucleotides, the CDR3 is TGTGCCAGTAGTATGGCCTCCGCAGATACGCAGTATTTT. V gene TRBV19 combines with J gene TRBJ2-3; D unresolved. CDR1 is LNHDA, CDR2 SQIVND, per germline (reference sequence). Deletions cut 3 bases from V and 4 bases from J, with 8 bases between. This CDR3 region has 13 residues.

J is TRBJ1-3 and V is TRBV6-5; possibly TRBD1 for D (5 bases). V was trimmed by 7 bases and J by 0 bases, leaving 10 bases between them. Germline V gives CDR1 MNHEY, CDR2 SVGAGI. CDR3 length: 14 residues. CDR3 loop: CASNTGFSGNTIYF. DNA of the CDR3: TGTGCCAGCAATACAGGTTTCTCTGGAAACACCATATATTTT.

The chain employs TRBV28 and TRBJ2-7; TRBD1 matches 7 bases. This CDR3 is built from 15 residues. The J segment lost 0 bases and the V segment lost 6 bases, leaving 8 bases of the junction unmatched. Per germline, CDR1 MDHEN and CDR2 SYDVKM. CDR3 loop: CASSSGQASSYEQYF. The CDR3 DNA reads TGTGCCAGCAGCTCCGGACAGGCGAGCTCCTACGAGCAGTACTTC.

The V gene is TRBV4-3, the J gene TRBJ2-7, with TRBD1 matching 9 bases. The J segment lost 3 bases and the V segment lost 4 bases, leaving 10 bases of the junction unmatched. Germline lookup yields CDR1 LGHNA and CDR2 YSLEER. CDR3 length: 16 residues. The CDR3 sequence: CASSPETGQGFYEQYF. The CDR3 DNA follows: TGCGCCAGCAGCCCTGAAACGGGACAGGGCTTCTACGAGCAGTACTTC.

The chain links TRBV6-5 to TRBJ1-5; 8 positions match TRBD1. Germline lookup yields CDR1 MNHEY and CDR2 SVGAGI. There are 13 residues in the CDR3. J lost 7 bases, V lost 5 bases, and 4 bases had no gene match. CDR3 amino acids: CASSTTGGQPQHF. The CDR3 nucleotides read TGTGCCAGCAGTACCACAGGGGGACAGCCCCAGCATTTT.

CDR3 in DNA: TGTGCCAGCAGACTCTCTACGGGCTATAATTCACCCCTCCACTTT. It codes for CASRLSTGYNSPLHF. This sequence joins TRBV27 and TRBJ1-6; D ambiguous. The V end was cut by 6 bases, the J end by 3 bases, with 12 bases between. This CDR3 has 15 residues. In germline, CDR1 is MNHEY, CDR2 SMNVEV (reference sequence).

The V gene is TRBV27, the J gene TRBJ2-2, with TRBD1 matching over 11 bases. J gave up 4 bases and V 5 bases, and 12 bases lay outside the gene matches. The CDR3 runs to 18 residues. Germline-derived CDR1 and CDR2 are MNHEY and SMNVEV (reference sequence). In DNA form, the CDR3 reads TGTGCCAGCAGTACGCGGGACAGGGGGTCGTTTCGCACCGGGGAGCTGTTTTTT. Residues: CASSTRDRGSFRTGELFF.

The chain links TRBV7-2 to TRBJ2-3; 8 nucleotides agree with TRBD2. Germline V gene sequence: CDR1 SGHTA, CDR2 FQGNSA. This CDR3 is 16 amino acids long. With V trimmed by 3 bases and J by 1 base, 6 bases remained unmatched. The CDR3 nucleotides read TGTGCCAGCAGCTTCGAAGCGGGAGTGGGCACAGATACGCAGTATTTT. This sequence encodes CASSFEAGVGTDTQYF.

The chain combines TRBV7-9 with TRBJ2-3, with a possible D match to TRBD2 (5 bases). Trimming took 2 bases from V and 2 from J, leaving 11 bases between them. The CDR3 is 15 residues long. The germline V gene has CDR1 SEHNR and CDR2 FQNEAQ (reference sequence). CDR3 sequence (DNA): TGTGCCAGCAGCTTATGGCGGGTAGACACAGATACGCAGTATTTT. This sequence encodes CASSLWRVDTDTQYF.

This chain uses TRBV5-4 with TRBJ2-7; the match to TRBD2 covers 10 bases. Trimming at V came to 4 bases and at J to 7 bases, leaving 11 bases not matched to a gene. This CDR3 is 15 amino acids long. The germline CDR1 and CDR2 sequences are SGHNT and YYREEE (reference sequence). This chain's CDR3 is CASSVSSGSDKEQYF. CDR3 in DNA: TGTGCCAGCAGCGTATCTAGCGGGAGTGATAAGGAGCAGTACTTC.

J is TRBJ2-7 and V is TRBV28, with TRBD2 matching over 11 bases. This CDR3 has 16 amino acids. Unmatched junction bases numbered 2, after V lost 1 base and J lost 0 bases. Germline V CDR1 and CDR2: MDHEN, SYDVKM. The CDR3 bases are TGTGCCAGCAGTTTATCGGGGACTAGCGGCTCCTACGAGCAGTACTTC. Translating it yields CASSLSGTSGSYEQYF.

The chain's CDR3 is CASSEGEDNQPQHF. The CDR3 DNA reads TGTGCCAGCAGTGAGGGCGAAGACAATCAGCCCCAGCATTTT. This chain connects TRBV25-1 to TRBJ1-5; no clear D. The germline V gene encodes CDR1 MGHDK and CDR2 SYGVNS. V gave up 3 bases and J gave up 3 bases, with 9 bases separating them. The CDR3 is 14 amino acids.

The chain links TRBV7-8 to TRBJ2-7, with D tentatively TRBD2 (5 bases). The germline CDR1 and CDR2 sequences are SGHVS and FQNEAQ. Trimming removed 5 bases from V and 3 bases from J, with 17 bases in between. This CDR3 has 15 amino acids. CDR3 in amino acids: CASSPIKSGVYEQYF. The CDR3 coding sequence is TGTGCCAGCAGCCCGATAAAGAGCGGAGTCTACGAGCAGTACTTC.

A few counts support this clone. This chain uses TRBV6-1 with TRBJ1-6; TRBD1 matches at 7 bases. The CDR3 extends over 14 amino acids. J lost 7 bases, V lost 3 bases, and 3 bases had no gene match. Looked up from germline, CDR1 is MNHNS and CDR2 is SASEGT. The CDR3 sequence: CASSDTGDNSPLHF. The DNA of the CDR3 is TGTGCCAGCAGTGACACAGGGGACAATTCACCCCTCCACTTT.

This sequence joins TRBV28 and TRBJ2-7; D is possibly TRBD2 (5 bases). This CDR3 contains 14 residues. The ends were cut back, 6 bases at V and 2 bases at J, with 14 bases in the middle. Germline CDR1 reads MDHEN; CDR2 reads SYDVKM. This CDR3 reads CASSIGGPTYEQYF. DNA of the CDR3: TGTGCCAGCAGCATCGGAGGTCCCACCTACGAGCAGTACTTC.

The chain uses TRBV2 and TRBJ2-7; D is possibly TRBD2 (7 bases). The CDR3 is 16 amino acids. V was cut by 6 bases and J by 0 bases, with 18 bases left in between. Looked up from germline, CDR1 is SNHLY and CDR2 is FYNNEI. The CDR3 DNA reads TGTGCCAGCAGAAAGCCCAGCGGGACAAGCTCCTACGAGCAGTACTTC. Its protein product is CASRKPSGTSSYEQYF.